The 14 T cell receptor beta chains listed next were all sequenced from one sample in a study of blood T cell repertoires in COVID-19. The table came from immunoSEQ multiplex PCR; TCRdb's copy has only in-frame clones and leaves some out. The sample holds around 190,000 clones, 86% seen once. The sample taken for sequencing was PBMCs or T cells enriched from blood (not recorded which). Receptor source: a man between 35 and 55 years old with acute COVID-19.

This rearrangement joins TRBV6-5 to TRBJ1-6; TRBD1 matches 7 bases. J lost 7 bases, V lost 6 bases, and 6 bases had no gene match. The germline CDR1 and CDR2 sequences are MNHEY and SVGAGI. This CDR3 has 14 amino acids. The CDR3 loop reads CASRPGTVNSPLHF. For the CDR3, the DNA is TGTGCCAGCAGACCCGGGACAGTGAATTCACCCCTCCACTTT.

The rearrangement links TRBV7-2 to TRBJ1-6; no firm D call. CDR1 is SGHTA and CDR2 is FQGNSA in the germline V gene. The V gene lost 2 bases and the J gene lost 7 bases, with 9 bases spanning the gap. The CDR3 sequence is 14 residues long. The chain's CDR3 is CASSLYGQNSPLHF. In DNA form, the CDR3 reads TGTGCCAGCAGCTTATATGGTCAGAATTCACCCCTCCACTTT. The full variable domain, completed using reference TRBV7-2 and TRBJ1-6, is GAGVSQSPSNKVTEKGKDVELRCDPISGHTALYWYRQSLGQGLEFLIYFQGNSAPDKSGLPSDRFSAERTGGSVSTLTIQRTQQEDSAVYLCASSLYGQNSPLHFGNGTRLTVT.

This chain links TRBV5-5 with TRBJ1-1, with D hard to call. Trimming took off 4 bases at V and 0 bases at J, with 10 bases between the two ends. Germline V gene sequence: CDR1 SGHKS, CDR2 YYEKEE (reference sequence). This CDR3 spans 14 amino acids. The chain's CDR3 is CASSPQLMNTEAFF. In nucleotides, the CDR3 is TGTGCCAGCAGCCCCCAACTAATGAACACTGAAGCTTTCTTT.

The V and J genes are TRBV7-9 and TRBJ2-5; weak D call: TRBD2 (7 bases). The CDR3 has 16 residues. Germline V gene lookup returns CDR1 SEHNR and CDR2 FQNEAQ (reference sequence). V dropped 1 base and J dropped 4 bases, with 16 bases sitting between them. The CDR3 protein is CASSLVGGRARETQYF. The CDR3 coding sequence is TGTGCCAGCAGCTTAGTAGGGGGGAGGGCCCGAGAGACCCAGTACTTC.

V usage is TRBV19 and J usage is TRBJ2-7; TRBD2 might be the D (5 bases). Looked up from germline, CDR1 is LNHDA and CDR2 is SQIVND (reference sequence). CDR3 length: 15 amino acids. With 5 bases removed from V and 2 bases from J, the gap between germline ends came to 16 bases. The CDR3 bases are TGTGCCAGTAGTGTCGGACTTTCAACCACCTACGAGCAGTACTTC. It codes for CASSVGLSTTYEQYF.

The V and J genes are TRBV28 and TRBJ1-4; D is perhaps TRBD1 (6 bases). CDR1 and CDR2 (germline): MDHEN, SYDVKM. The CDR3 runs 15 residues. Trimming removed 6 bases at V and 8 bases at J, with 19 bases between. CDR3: CASRPPRGGGEKLFF. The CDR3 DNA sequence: TGTGCCAGCAGGCCCCCCAGGGGTGGGGGAGAAAAACTGTTTTTT.

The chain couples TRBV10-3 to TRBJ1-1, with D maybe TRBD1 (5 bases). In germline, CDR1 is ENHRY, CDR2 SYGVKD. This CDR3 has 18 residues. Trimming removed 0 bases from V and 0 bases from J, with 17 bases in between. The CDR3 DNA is TGTGCCATCAGTGAGTCGAAAGGGGCGCGTTCAATGAACACTGAAGCTTTCTTT. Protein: CAISESKGARSMNTEAFF.

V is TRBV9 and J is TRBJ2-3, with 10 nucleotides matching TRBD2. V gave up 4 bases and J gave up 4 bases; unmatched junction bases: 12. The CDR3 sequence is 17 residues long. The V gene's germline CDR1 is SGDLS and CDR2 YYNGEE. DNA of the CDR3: TGTGCCAGCAGCTTATTCCCCACTAGCGGGACTTCAGATACGCAGTATTTT. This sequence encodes CASSLFPTSGTSDTQYF. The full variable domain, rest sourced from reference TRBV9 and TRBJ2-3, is DSGVTQTPKHLITATGQRVTLRCSPRSGDLSVYWYQQSLDQGLQFLIQYYNGEERAKGNILERFSAQQFPDLHSELNLSSLELGDSALYFCASSLFPTSGTSDTQYFGPGTRLTVL.

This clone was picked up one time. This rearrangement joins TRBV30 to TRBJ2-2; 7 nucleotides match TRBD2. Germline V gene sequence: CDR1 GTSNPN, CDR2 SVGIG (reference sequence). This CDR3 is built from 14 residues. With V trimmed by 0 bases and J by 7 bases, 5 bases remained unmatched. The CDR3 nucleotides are TGTGCCTGGAGTGTAAATGCGGGGGTCGGGGAGCTGTTTTTT. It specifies CAWSVNAGVGELFF.

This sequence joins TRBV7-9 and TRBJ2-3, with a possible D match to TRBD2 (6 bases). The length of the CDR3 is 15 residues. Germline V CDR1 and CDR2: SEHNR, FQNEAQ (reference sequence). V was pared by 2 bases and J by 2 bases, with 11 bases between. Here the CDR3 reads CASSLNGGTTDTQYF. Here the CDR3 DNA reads TGTGCCAGCAGCTTAAATGGCGGGACCACAGATACGCAGTATTTT.

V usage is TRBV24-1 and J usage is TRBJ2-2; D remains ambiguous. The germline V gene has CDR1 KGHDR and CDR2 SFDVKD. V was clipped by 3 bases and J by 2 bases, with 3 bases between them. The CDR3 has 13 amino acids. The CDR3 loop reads CATSDPNTGELFF. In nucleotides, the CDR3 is TGTGCCACCAGTGATCCTAACACCGGGGAGCTGTTTTTT.

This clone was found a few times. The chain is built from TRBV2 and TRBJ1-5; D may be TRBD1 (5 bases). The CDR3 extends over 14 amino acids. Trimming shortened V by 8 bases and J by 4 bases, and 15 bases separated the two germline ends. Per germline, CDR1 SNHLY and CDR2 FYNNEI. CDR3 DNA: TGTGCCAGCCTTGGCCAGGGCCTGAATCAGCCCCAGCATTTT. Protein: CASLGQGLNQPQHF.

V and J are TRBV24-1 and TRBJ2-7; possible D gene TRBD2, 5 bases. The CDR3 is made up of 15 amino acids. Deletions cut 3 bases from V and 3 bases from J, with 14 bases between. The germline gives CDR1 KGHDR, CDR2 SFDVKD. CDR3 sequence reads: CATSDPGLSHYEQYF. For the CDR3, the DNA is TGTGCCACCAGTGATCCCGGACTCTCTCACTACGAGCAGTACTTC.

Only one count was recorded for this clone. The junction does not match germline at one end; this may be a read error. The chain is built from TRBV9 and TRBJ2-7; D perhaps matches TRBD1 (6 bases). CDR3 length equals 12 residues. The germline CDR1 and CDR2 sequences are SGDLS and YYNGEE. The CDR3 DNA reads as TGTGCCAGCAAGGGGGTCTCCGACGAGCAGTACTTC. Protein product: CASKGVSDEQYF.